The 25 T cell receptor beta chains below were found in one sample sequenced in a study of shared clonotypes between healthy human individuals. Sequenced by immunoSEQ multiplex PCR; TCRdb stores in-frame clones only, minus some. The repertoire consists of approximately 2,300,000 clones, with roughly 92% occurring once and the leading ten covering approximately 0.41%. Material for sequencing was naive CD4+ T cells from PBMCs. As for subset: CD45RA+ positively selected. These receptors originate from a man aged 18-30 years in good health. Some clones in this sample may be carry-over from other donors' samples.

In this sample, this clone turned up once. The rearrangement uses TRBV18 and TRBJ2-7; TRBD2 might be the D (6 bases). Trimming removed 3 bases from V and 4 bases from J, with 19 bases in between. Per the germline V gene, CDR1 is KGHSH and CDR2 is LQKENI. The CDR3 has 16 residues. The CDR3 sequence is CASSPNVRTAGYEQYF. The CDR3 coding sequence is TGTGCCAGCTCACCCAATGTGAGGACGGCGGGATACGAGCAGTACTTC.

Regarding this clone: Other DNA sequences in the same sample also yield this CDR3. The chain couples TRBV18 to TRBJ1-3, with D unclear. This CDR3 is 16 amino acids long. V was clipped by 6 bases and J by 0 bases, with 15 bases between them. Per germline, CDR1 KGHSH and CDR2 LQKENI. The CDR3 sequence: CASSPLDSSSGNTIYF. In nucleotides, the CDR3 is TGTGCCAGCTCGCCGTTGGACTCAAGCTCTGGAAACACCATATATTTT. Variable domain in full (rest from reference TRBV18 and TRBJ1-3): NAGVMQNPRHLVRRRGQEARLRCSPMKGHSHVYWYRQLPEEGLKFMVYLQKENIIDESGMPKERFSAEFPKEGPSILRIQQVVRGDSAAYFCASSPLDSSSGNTIYFGEGSWLTVV.

The V gene is TRBV28, the J gene TRBJ1-5; a weak D match, TRBD1 (5 bases). Germline V gives CDR1 MDHEN, CDR2 SYDVKM. The V end was cut by 6 bases, the J end by 6 bases, with 18 bases between. This CDR3 has 15 residues. The CDR3 here is CASRGSGVLTQPQHF. The CDR3 DNA is TGTGCCAGCAGGGGTTCGGGGGTGTTAACTCAGCCCCAGCATTTT. Full variable domain (outside the CDR3, taken from reference TRBV28 and TRBJ1-5): DVKVTQSSRYLVKRTGEKVFLECVQDMDHENMFWYRQDPGLGLRLIYFSYDVKMKEKGDIPEGYSVSREKKERFSLILESASTNQTSMYLCASRGSGVLTQPQHFGDGTRLSIL.

The rearrangement uses TRBV19 and TRBJ1-4; 8 bases are shared with TRBD1. There are 18 residues in the CDR3. Germline CDR1 and CDR2: LNHDA and SQIVND (reference sequence). With V trimmed by 5 bases and J by 3 bases, 14 bases remained unmatched. In DNA form, the CDR3 reads TGTGCCAGTAGTGCGGCCGGACAGGGTATGAGAGCTAATGAAAAACTGTTTTTT. Protein sequence: CASSAAGQGMRANEKLFF.

The chain couples TRBV28 to TRBJ1-3; tentative D call: TRBD1 (5 bases). Germline V gene sequence: CDR1 MDHEN, CDR2 SYDVKM. The length of the CDR3 is 15 residues. V was clipped by 3 bases and J by 3 bases, with 12 bases between them. The CDR3 DNA follows: TGTGCCAGCAGTTTCTTACGGACACGTGGAAACACCATATATTTT. Translated: CASSFLRTRGNTIYF. Filled out from reference TRBV28 and TRBJ1-3, the complete variable domain reads DVKVTQSSRYLVKRTGEKVFLECVQDMDHENMFWYRQDPGLGLRLIYFSYDVKMKEKGDIPEGYSVSREKKERFSLILESASTNQTSMYLCASSFLRTRGNTIYFGEGSWLTVV.

Here the CDR3 reads CASSDTQGAPDTQYF. DNA for the CDR3: TGTGCCAGCAGCGACACACAGGGGGCGCCTGATACGCAGTATTTT. This chain connects TRBV5-4 to TRBJ2-3; TRBD1 agrees at 9 bases. The germline CDR1 and CDR2 sequences are SGHNT and YYREEE (reference sequence). V shed 4 bases and J 6 bases; nucleotides not matched to a gene: 9. This CDR3 has 15 residues.

This clone was detected only once. The chain is built from TRBV18 and TRBJ2-5; tentative D call: TRBD1 (6 bases). V lost 4 bases, J lost 1 base, and 7 bases lay in between. The CDR3 is 13 residues long. CDR1 and CDR2 (germline): KGHSH, LQKENI. CDR3 DNA sequence: TGTGCCAGCTCACGGGACACCCAAGAGACCCAGTACTTC. It is translated as CASSRDTQETQYF.

Only one count was recorded for this clone. The gene calls are TRBV7-8 and TRBJ2-1; maybe TRBD2 (5 bases). The V end lost 6 bases, the J end lost 0 bases, and 15 bases lay between the germline ends. CDR1 and CDR2 from the germline V gene are SGHVS and FQNEAQ. The CDR3 has 16 residues. CDR3 loop: CASSPLRAPSYNEQFF. In DNA, the CDR3 is TGTGCCAGCAGTCCCTTGAGGGCCCCCTCCTACAATGAGCAGTTCTTC.

The rearrangement links TRBV5-1 to TRBJ1-2; no firm D call. From germline, CDR1 is SGHRS and CDR2 YFSETQ. V was shortened by 0 bases and J by 2 bases, with 11 bases between the two germline ends. The CDR3 is 15 residues long. The CDR3 protein is CASSLDLVANYGYTF. CDR3 coding DNA: TGCGCCAGCAGCTTGGATCTTGTGGCAAACTATGGCTACACCTTC.

This rearrangement joins TRBV7-9 to TRBJ2-5, with 7 positions matching TRBD1. Germline trimming cut 4 bases from V and 2 bases from J; bases unmatched to any gene: 4. The CDR3 has 14 amino acids. Germline V CDR1 and CDR2: SEHNR, FQNEAQ (reference sequence). CDR3 DNA: TGTGCCAGCAGCTGGCGGACAGGACAAGAGACCCAGTACTTC. This codes for CASSWRTGQETQYF.

The chain uses TRBV11-2 and TRBJ2-1; D is possibly TRBD2 (6 bases). V was clipped by 5 bases and J by 9 bases, with 17 bases between them. Germline V gives CDR1 SGHAT, CDR2 FQNNGV. The CDR3 runs 14 residues. The CDR3: CASSQLAGGGEQFF. For the CDR3, the DNA is TGTGCCAGCAGCCAACTAGCCGGCGGCGGTGAGCAGTTCTTC.

This clone has more than one count but fewer than ten. The gene calls are TRBV11-3 and TRBJ2-5; TRBD1 agrees at 10 bases. The CDR3 spans 15 residues. Germline lookup yields CDR1 SGHNT and CDR2 YENEEA. V lost 1 base and J lost 3; bases outside the gene matches: 2. The CDR3 loop reads CASSLGGTGEETQYF. As DNA, the CDR3 is TGTGCCAGCAGCTTAGGAGGGACAGGGGAAGAGACCCAGTACTTC.

The gene calls are TRBV29-1 and TRBJ2-3; 8 nucleotides align to TRBD2. The CDR3 is 11 residues long. Germline V lookup: CDR1 SQVTM, CDR2 ANQGSEA. Here the CDR3 DNA reads TGCGGCGGGGGGAGCACAGATACGCAGTATTTT. It translates to CGGGSTDTQYF.

The chain recombines TRBV10-3 with TRBJ1-5; D is possibly TRBD1 (6 bases). CDR1 and CDR2 (germline): ENHRY, SYGVKD. V dropped 6 bases and J dropped 0 bases, with 15 bases sitting between them. CDR3 size: 16 residues. DNA for the CDR3: TGTGCCATCAGCGCCGGACAGTATTATAGCAATCAGCCCCAGCATTTT. This translates into CAISAGQYYSNQPQHF.

This clone was counted only a few times. Different DNA sequences within this sample yield the same CDR3. This chain uses TRBV5-1 with TRBJ1-1; no clear D. V lost 4 bases, J lost 0 bases, and 10 bases lay in between. This CDR3 contains 14 residues. Germline loops: CDR1 SGHRS, CDR2 YFSETQ. The CDR3 sequence is CASSPGPLNTEAFF. The CDR3 DNA follows: TGCGCCAGCAGCCCAGGACCTTTGAACACTGAAGCTTTCTTT.

The V and J genes are TRBV7-6 and TRBJ1-2; 8 bases line up with TRBD1. V dropped 5 bases and J dropped 6; count of bases not matched to a gene: 8. This CDR3 has 14 residues. CDR1 is SGHVS, CDR2 FNYEAQ, per germline. DNA for the CDR3: TGTGCCAGCAGCCTCGGGACAGGACATGATGGCTACACCTTC. Its translation is CASSLGTGHDGYTF.

The V gene is TRBV5-6, the J gene TRBJ2-7; perhaps TRBD2 as D (5 bases). The V gene lost 4 bases and the J gene lost 2 bases, with 10 bases spanning the gap. The CDR3 runs 13 residues. The germline gives CDR1 SGHDT, CDR2 YYEEEE. CDR3 region: CASSQLEPYEQYF. The CDR3 DNA sequence: TGTGCCAGCAGCCAACTAGAGCCCTACGAGCAGTACTTC.

V and J are TRBV4-1 and TRBJ2-4; the D gene is possibly TRBD2 (5 bases). The CDR3 length is 18 residues. CDR1 and CDR2 from the germline V gene are MGHRA and YSYEKL. Trimming took off 4 bases at V and 0 bases at J, with 19 bases between the two ends. The CDR3 coding sequence is TGCGCCAGCAGCCCGGGGTCCGCCGGCAGCCTAGCCAAAAACATTCAGTACTTC. Its protein is CASSPGSAGSLAKNIQYF.

This clone was picked up one time. V usage is TRBV7-8 and J usage is TRBJ2-7; no clear D gene. Germline V gene sequence: CDR1 SGHVS, CDR2 FQNEAQ. The CDR3 loop spans 14 amino acids. V was shortened by 3 bases and J by 0 bases, with 9 bases between the two germline ends. This CDR3 reads CASSFETISYEQYF. DNA of the CDR3: TGTGCCAGCAGCTTCGAGACAATCTCCTACGAGCAGTACTTC.

V and J are TRBV7-3 and TRBJ2-2; D might be TRBD1 (5 bases). CDR3 length equals 14 residues. Looked up from germline, CDR1 is SGHTA and CDR2 is FQGTGA. The V and J ends lost 6 bases and 0 bases respectively, with 8 bases between them. The CDR3, as DNA: TGTGCCAGCAGAAGGACACCGAACACCGGGGAGCTGTTTTTT. Translating it yields CASRRTPNTGELFF. Supplemented by reference TRBV7-3 and TRBJ2-2, the full variable domain reads GAGVSQTPSNKVTEKGKYVELRCDPISGHTALYWYRQSLGQGPEFLIYFQGTGAADDSGLPNDRFFAVRPEGSVSTLKIQRTERGDSAVYLCASRRTPNTGELFFGEGSRLTVL.

This sequence joins TRBV14 and TRBJ1-2, with D unclear. The ends were cut back, 0 bases at V and 4 bases at J, with 9 bases in the middle. The CDR3 consists of 14 residues. The germline V gene encodes CDR1 SGHDN and CDR2 FVKESK. CDR3 bases: TGTGCCAGCAGCCAAGAGGCAGCGCTCTATGGCTACACCTTC. This gives the protein CASSQEAALYGYTF.

This chain links TRBV28 with TRBJ1-1, with D perhaps TRBD1 (6 bases). CDR3 length equals 14 residues. CDR1 is MDHEN, CDR2 SYDVKM, per germline. Deletions cut 6 bases from V and 3 bases from J, with 14 bases between. The CDR3 bases are TGTGCCAGCAGGAGTGCCGGGGGCGACACTGAAGCTTTCTTT. Translation: CASRSAGGDTEAFF.

This clone was picked up a small number of times. Other DNA sequences from this sample encode an identical CDR3 as well. V gene TRBV30 combines with J gene TRBJ1-1, with D maybe TRBD1 (5 bases). This CDR3 contains 12 residues. Per germline, CDR1 GTSNPN and CDR2 SVGIG (reference sequence). V was trimmed by 0 bases and J by 5 bases, leaving 7 bases between them. The CDR3 loop reads CAWSVRGTEAFF. CDR3 coding DNA: TGTGCCTGGAGTGTACGGGGGACTGAAGCTTTCTTT.

The chain has TRBV5-4 and TRBJ1-5; the D gene is possibly TRBD1 (5 bases). CDR1 and CDR2 (germline): SGHNT, YYREEE (reference sequence). The V end lost 3 bases, the J end lost 5 bases, and 12 bases lay between the germline ends. This CDR3 spans 14 amino acids. CDR3 bases: TGTGCCAGCAGCTCGGGGGGAGGCTATCAGCCCCAGCATTTT. Its translation: CASSSGGGYQPQHF.

The J gene is TRBJ1-5, the V gene TRBV6-1, with TRBD1 as a possible D gene (6 bases). Germline V gene sequence: CDR1 MNHNS, CDR2 SASEGT. Trimming took off 11 bases at V and 5 bases at J, with 19 bases between the two ends. CDR3 length: 14 amino acids. The CDR3: CAGAVGGQDQPQHF. The CDR3 DNA reads TGTGCCGGAGCGGTGGGGGGGCAAGATCAGCCCCAGCATTTT.